This T cell receptor (beta chain) was sequenced for a study of shared clonotypes between healthy human individuals. V lost 5 bases to trimming and J lost 4 bases, with 9 bases between them. Germline V gene sequence: CDR1 MNHEY, CDR2 SMNVEV (reference sequence). The CDR3 consists of 13 residues. As regards this clone: Its antigen is as yet unknown. The sample holds other DNA sequences that translate to the same CDR3.

Naive CD8 populations comprised CD45RO-negative cells positively selected for CCR7, excluding terminally differentiated effector memory CD45RA+ cells. Donors were healthy HIV-negative adults without recent acute infections or vaccinations. Only in-frame clones appear in the TCRdb table, and some are missing; sequencing was by immunoSEQ multiplex PCR. The sample lists around 2,000,000 clones, approximately 94% seen once, with under 2% in the top ten. Points from the study as a whole: Sampling was confined to blood; repertoires within tissues likely differ. Clonotypes that were shared across four donors made up about 5.1% of naive CD4 clonotypes.

This chain uses TRBV27 with TRBJ2-1; D is possibly TRBD2 (6 bases). The sequence was collected from a man younger than 35 in good health. Some clones in this sample may be carry-over from other donors' samples. The sequenced sample consisted of naive CD8+ T cells from PBMCs. CDR3 coding DNA: TGTGCCAGCAGTCCCGGGAGATACAATGAGCAGTTCTTC. It specifies CASSPGRYNEQFF.